This entry lists 32 T cell receptor beta chains sequenced from one sample in a study of CD8+ T cells in alopecia areata. cDNA serving as the sequencing template came from extracted, reverse transcribed RNA. Clones were read by immunoSEQ multiplex PCR, and TCRdb kept only the in-frame ones, dropping some. The sample has 150,000 to 200,000 clones; roughly 50% are singletons. Regarding treatment: oral pan-JAK inhibitor, 5-10 mg twice daily. The sequences come from CD4+ T cells sorted from blood, collected at week 24, from a patient treated with tofacitinib. The receptors derive from a human donor with alopecia areata.

The chain carries TRBV10-3 and TRBJ2-5; TRBD1 is a possible D gene (6 bases). The germline CDR1 and CDR2 sequences are ENHRY and SYGVKD. Trimming removed 10 bases at V and 2 bases at J, with 14 bases between. This CDR3 has 13 amino acids. In DNA, the CDR3 is TGTGCCAGCGAGCAGGGGCCTCAAGAGACCCAGTACTTC. Translation: CASEQGPQETQYF.

The chain employs TRBV2 and TRBJ2-7; the D is unclear. Per germline, CDR1 SNHLY and CDR2 FYNNEI. V dropped 2 bases and J dropped 7 bases, with 9 bases sitting between them. This CDR3 is built from 12 residues. CDR3 bases: TGTGCCAGCAGTGAAACGCCCGGGGAGCAGTACTTC. Translation: CASSETPGEQYF.

The J gene is TRBJ1-6, the V gene TRBV29-1; no definite D call. In germline, CDR1 is SQVTM, CDR2 ANQGSEA. The CDR3 covers 13 residues. V was shortened by 7 bases and J by 4 bases, with 11 bases between the two germline ends. The CDR3 reads CSATTGYNSPLHF. CDR3 DNA sequence: TGCAGCGCTACCACGGGGTATAATTCACCCCTCCACTTT.

The genes are TRBV28 and TRBJ1-5; D not resolved. V lost 1 base, J lost 0 bases, and 10 bases lay in between. The CDR3 is 16 residues long. In germline, CDR1 is MDHEN, CDR2 SYDVKM. As DNA, the CDR3 is TGTGCCAGCAGTTTATACCGAGGAGGTAGCAATCAGCCCCAGCATTTT. Residues: CASSLYRGGSNQPQHF.

The chain joins TRBV16 to TRBJ2-5; D may be TRBD1 (5 bases). The CDR3 consists of 15 residues. Germline V gene data show CDR1 as KGHSY and CDR2 as FQNENV. V was trimmed by 3 bases and J by 2 bases, leaving 13 bases between them. The CDR3 nucleotides read TGTGCCAGCAGCCACGACAGTGAGCCTCAAGAGACCCAGTACTTC. This translates into CASSHDSEPQETQYF.

CDR3 DNA: TGTGCCAGCAGCCGCGACAGGGTGGGGTCCTACGAGCAGTACTTC. Encoded protein: CASSRDRVGSYEQYF. The J gene is TRBJ2-7, the V gene TRBV5-4, with TRBD1 matching over 7 bases. Losses at the gene ends were 4 bases for V and 1 base for J; bases not matched to a gene: 8. The CDR3 runs to 15 residues. Per germline, CDR1 SGHNT and CDR2 YYREEE (reference sequence).

This clone has more than one count but fewer than ten. The CDR3 here is CASSFQRDTDTQYF. The CDR3 coding sequence is TGCGCCAGCAGCTTCCAGCGGGACACAGATACGCAGTATTTT. J is TRBJ2-3 and V is TRBV5-1; TRBD2 matches 7 bases. The V segment lost 2 bases and the J segment 2 bases; nucleotides outside the gene matches: 2. Per germline, CDR1 SGHRS and CDR2 YFSETQ. The length of the CDR3 is 14 residues.

V and J are TRBV5-1 and TRBJ1-1, with D unclear. The CDR3 sequence is 13 residues long. Between the trimmed V and J ends, which lost 4 bases and 2 bases, there was a span of 9 bases. Germline assignment: CDR1 SGHRS and CDR2 YFSETQ. The CDR3 sequence: CASSLVDNTEAFF. The CDR3 coding sequence is TGCGCCAGCAGCCTTGTGGATAACACTGAAGCTTTCTTT.

This clone occurred once. The rearrangement joins TRBV7-9 to TRBJ2-5, with TRBD1 as a possible D gene (6 bases). The length of the CDR3 is 15 residues. The V end was cut by 4 bases, the J end by 0 bases, with 12 bases between. The germline gives CDR1 SEHNR, CDR2 FQNEAQ (reference sequence). CDR3 sequence: CASSYNRDNQETQYF. Written as DNA, the CDR3 is TGTGCCAGCAGCTATAACCGGGACAACCAAGAGACCCAGTACTTC.

The rearrangement uses TRBV6-5 and TRBJ1-3; D remains ambiguous. The CDR3 spans 16 residues. Germline CDR1 reads MNHEY; CDR2 reads SVGAGI. The V end was cut by 0 bases, the J end by 0 bases, with 9 bases between. CDR3 DNA sequence: TGTGCCAGCAGTTACTCGGCCCAAAACTCTGGAAACACCATATATTTT. Protein product: CASSYSAQNSGNTIYF.

The V and J genes are TRBV4-1 and TRBJ2-6, with TRBD1 matching 9 bases. In germline, CDR1 is MGHRA, CDR2 YSYEKL. The CDR3 consists of 17 residues. J gave up 0 bases and V 4 bases, and 4 bases lay outside the gene matches. Here the CDR3 DNA reads TGCGCCAGCAGCCCTGAGACAGGGGGCTCTGGGGCCAACGTCCTGACTTTC. Translation: CASSPETGGSGANVLTF.

The chain carries TRBV29-1 and TRBJ2-5; D may be TRBD2 (5 bases). From germline, CDR1 is SQVTM and CDR2 ANQGSEA. This CDR3 is built from 13 residues. V lost 5 bases and J 0 bases, leaving 10 bases between the germline ends. The CDR3 DNA reads TGCAGCGTTTACCGGGAAAACCAAGAGACCCAGTACTTC. Protein product: CSVYRENQETQYF.

The V call is TRBV5-1, the J call TRBJ2-7; 8 nucleotides match TRBD2. V was clipped by 2 bases and J by 0 bases; unmatched bases: 1. CDR1 is SGHRS and CDR2 is YFSETQ in the germline V gene. CDR3 length equals 14 residues. CDR3 region: CASSFAGGSYEQYF. CDR3 bases: TGCGCCAGCAGCTTCGCGGGGGGCTCCTACGAGCAGTACTTC.

The gene calls are TRBV28 and TRBJ1-2; 9 bases are a match to TRBD1. Germline CDR1 is MDHEN and CDR2 is SYDVKM. The CDR3 is 14 residues long. The ends lost 5 bases at V and 7 bases at J; junction bases unmatched: 8. CDR3 loop: CASSPPGQGFGYTF. CDR3 DNA sequence: TGTGCCAGCAGTCCCCCGGGACAGGGATTTGGCTACACCTTC.

Only a few counts were recorded for this clone. This rearrangement joins TRBV2 to TRBJ1-5; 9 bases fit TRBD1. V lost 5 bases, J lost 4 bases, and 6 bases stayed unmatched. Germline values: CDR1 SNHLY, CDR2 FYNNEI. This CDR3 region has 15 residues. CDR3 nucleotide sequence: TGTGCCAGCAGTCCTGACAGGGGGGAGAATCAGCCCCAGCATTTT. The encoded protein is CASSPDRGENQPQHF.

This chain links TRBV29-1 with TRBJ2-7; D not certain. V was pared by 0 bases and J by 11 bases, with 20 bases between. The CDR3 has 14 residues. Germline-derived CDR1 and CDR2 are SQVTM and ANQGSEA. CDR3 DNA sequence: TGCAGCGTTGAAGATCGGCGCGGTTCAAGGGTGGAGTACTTC. Its translation is CSVEDRRGSRVEYF.

Note on this clone: This may arise from a read error, as a much more abundant clone is one base away. The chain couples TRBV5-1 to TRBJ2-2; TRBD1 matches 7 bases. V trimming: 5 bases; J trimming: 1 base; junction bases outside the gene matches: 2. Germline V gene sequence: CDR1 SGHRS, CDR2 YFSETQ. The CDR3 extends over 14 amino acids. CDR3 residues: CASSGTVNTGELFF. CDR3 sequence (DNA): TGCGCCAGCAGTGGGACAGTGAACACCGGGGAGCTGTTTTTT.

This chain joins TRBV30 and TRBJ1-5, with D unclear. Looked up from germline, CDR1 is GTSNPN and CDR2 is SVGIG (reference sequence). CDR3 length: 13 amino acids. V dropped 5 bases and J dropped 0 bases, with 8 bases sitting between them. CDR3 DNA: TGTGCCTGGGCGGTGAATAGCAATCAGCCCCAGCATTTT. It translates to CAWAVNSNQPQHF.

The chain links TRBV29-1 to TRBJ1-2, with 7 bases aligning to TRBD1. The CDR3 totals 14 residues. From germline, CDR1 is SQVTM and CDR2 ANQGSEA. The trim removed 5 bases at V and 0 bases at J, leaving 6 bases unmatched. The DNA of the CDR3 is TGCAGCGTTTACGGGACAGCAGCTAACTATGGCTACACCTTC. Protein sequence: CSVYGTAANYGYTF. Full variable domain (missing parts from reference TRBV29-1 and TRBJ1-2): SAVISQKPSRDICQRGTSLTIQCQVDSQVTMMFWYRQQPGQSLTLIATANQGSEATYESGFVIDKFPISRPNLTFSTLTVSNMSPEDSSIYLCSVYGTAANYGYTFGSGTRLTVV.

This chain joins TRBV27 and TRBJ2-5; TRBD1 matches 12 bases. Germline values: CDR1 MNHEY, CDR2 SMNVEV (reference sequence). Germline trimming cut 5 bases from V and 3 bases from J; bases unmatched to any gene: 4. This CDR3 is 15 amino acids long. The CDR3 DNA reads as TGTGCCAGCAGTCCTGGGACAGGGGGCGAAGAGACCCAGTACTTC. It yields the protein CASSPGTGGEETQYF.

This clone was observed a few times. The rearrangement uses TRBV14 and TRBJ2-1; 8 bases are a match to TRBD1. Germline CDR1 SGHDN, CDR2 FVKESK. CDR3 size: 15 residues. Losses at the gene ends were 4 bases for V and 2 bases for J; bases not matched to a gene: 4. The CDR3 DNA sequence: TGTGCCAGCAGCCTCAACAGGGGGACCTACAATGAGCAGTTCTTC. Protein sequence: CASSLNRGTYNEQFF.

This chain joins TRBV4-3 and TRBJ2-7; D could derive from TRBD1 or TRBD2 (5 bases each). CDR1 LGHNA and CDR2 YSLEER come from the germline V gene. Trimming shortened V by 0 bases and J by 0 bases, and 12 bases separated the two germline ends. There are 16 residues in the CDR3. The CDR3 bases are TGCGCCAGCAGCCAAGAGGCCAGGGCGGGCTCCTACGAGCAGTACTTC. Translation gives CASSQEARAGSYEQYF.

This chain uses TRBV10-3 with TRBJ1-5, with D possibly matching TRBD1 (5 bases). The CDR3 consists of 13 residues. The V gene lost 6 bases and the J gene lost 4 bases, with 10 bases spanning the gap. Germline lookup yields CDR1 ENHRY and CDR2 SYGVKD. DNA for the CDR3: TGTGCCATCAGGCAGGGCAATAATCAGCCCCAGCATTTT. Translation: CAIRQGNNQPQHF.

This clone was seen more than once but under ten times. CDR3 loop: CSVDPDRTGELFF. The CDR3 region has the DNA TGCAGCGTTGACCCTGACAGGACCGGGGAGCTGTTTTTT. The genes are TRBV29-1 and TRBJ2-2; a weak D match, TRBD1 (6 bases). V was shortened by 3 bases and J by 5 bases, with 10 bases between the two germline ends. The CDR3 extends over 13 amino acids. CDR1 and CDR2 from the germline V gene are SQVTM and ANQGSEA.

The genes are TRBV30 and TRBJ1-2; maybe TRBD1 (6 bases). Trimming pared 2 bases from V and 0 bases from J, leaving 10 bases between. The CDR3 is 14 residues long. Germline-derived CDR1 and CDR2 are GTSNPN and SVGIG (reference sequence). CDR3 nucleotide sequence: TGTGCCTGGAGTCAAGGGGGATCTAACTATGGCTACACCTTC. Residues: CAWSQGGSNYGYTF.

V and J are TRBV7-2 and TRBJ2-7; D remains ambiguous. Germline V gives CDR1 SGHTA, CDR2 FQGNSA. The CDR3 consists of 11 residues. V dropped 1 base and J dropped 6 bases, with 4 bases sitting between them. The CDR3 loop is CASSLEREQYF. The CDR3 DNA follows: TGTGCCAGCAGCTTAGAACGCGAGCAGTACTTC. The full variable domain, completed using reference TRBV7-2 and TRBJ2-7, is GAGVSQSPSNKVTEKGKDVELRCDPISGHTALYWYRQSLGQGLEFLIYFQGNSAPDKSGLPSDRFSAERTGGSVSTLTIQRTQQEDSAVYLCASSLEREQYFGPGTRLTVT.

The chain is built from TRBV5-4 and TRBJ2-1; TRBD2 agrees at 14 bases. J lost 13 bases, V lost 4 bases, and 7 bases had no gene match. CDR3 length: 14 amino acids. Germline V gene lookup returns CDR1 SGHNT and CDR2 YYREEE (reference sequence). Here the CDR3 reads CASSERLAGGDQFF. The CDR3 nucleotides read TGTGCCAGCAGCGAGAGACTAGCGGGGGGGGACCAGTTCTTC.

This clone was seen a handful of times. The chain combines TRBV15 with TRBJ1-1; possible D gene TRBD1, 6 bases. Trimming took off 1 base at V and 1 base at J, with 13 bases between the two ends. CDR3 length: 16 amino acids. CDR1 and CDR2 (germline): LNHNV, YYDKDF (reference sequence). This chain's CDR3 is CATSRAAGEGNTEAFF. The CDR3 coding sequence is TGTGCCACCAGCAGAGCGGCAGGGGAGGGGAACACTGAAGCTTTCTTT.

The chain carries TRBV6-5 and TRBJ2-7; no reliable D call. The CDR3 is made up of 13 amino acids. Trimming took off 0 bases at V and 8 bases at J, with 11 bases between the two ends. CDR1 and CDR2 (germline): MNHEY, SVGAGI. This CDR3 is CASSYSPMAQQYF. CDR3 coding DNA: TGTGCCAGCAGTTACTCGCCCATGGCCCAGCAGTACTTC.

The chain employs TRBV18 and TRBJ2-6, with D unresolved. CDR1 KGHSH and CDR2 LQKENI come from the germline V gene. Between the trimmed V and J ends, which lost 4 bases and 3 bases, there was a span of 4 bases. This CDR3 contains 13 residues. CDR3 bases: TGTGCCAGCTCACTAAGTGGGGCCAACGTCCTGACTTTC. Protein: CASSLSGANVLTF.

The chain links TRBV5-4 to TRBJ1-2; D unclear. The CDR3 covers 15 residues. V lost 4 bases, J lost 1 base, and 14 bases lay in between. Germline values: CDR1 SGHNT, CDR2 YYREEE (reference sequence). The DNA of the CDR3 is TGTGCCAGCAGCACCGCCGGGCCGATTAACTATGGCTACACCTTC. Translation: CASSTAGPINYGYTF. The full variable domain, with the rest looked up from reference TRBV5-4 and TRBJ1-2, is ETGVTQSPTHLIKTRGQQVTLRCSSQSGHNTVSWYQQALGQGPQFIFQYYREEENGRGNFPPRFSGLQFPNYSSELNVNALELDDSALYLCASSTAGPINYGYTFGSGTRLTVV.

This clone was counted at least ten times. The chain couples TRBV5-8 to TRBJ1-2; TRBD1 matches at 8 bases. The germline V gene encodes CDR1 SGHTS and CDR2 YDEGEE. There are 15 residues in the CDR3. V gave up 3 bases and J gave up 6 bases; unmatched junction bases: 10. The DNA of the CDR3 is TGTGCCAGCAGCTGGGCCCGGACAGGGTCGGATGGCTACACCTTC. It encodes CASSWARTGSDGYTF.